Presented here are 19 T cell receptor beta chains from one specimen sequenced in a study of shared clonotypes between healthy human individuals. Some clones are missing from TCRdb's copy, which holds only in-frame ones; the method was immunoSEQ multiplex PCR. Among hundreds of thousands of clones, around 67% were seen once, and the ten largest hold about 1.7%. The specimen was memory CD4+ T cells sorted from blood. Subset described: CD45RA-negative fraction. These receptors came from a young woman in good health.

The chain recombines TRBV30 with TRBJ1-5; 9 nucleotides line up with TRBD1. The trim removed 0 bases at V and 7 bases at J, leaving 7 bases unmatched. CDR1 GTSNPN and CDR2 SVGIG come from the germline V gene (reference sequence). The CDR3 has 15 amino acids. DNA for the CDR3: TGTGCCTGGAGTGTATTGGGACAGGGTGACCAGCCCCAGCATTTT. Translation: CAWSVLGQGDQPQHF. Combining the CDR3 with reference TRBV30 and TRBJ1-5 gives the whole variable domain SQTIHQWPATLVQPVGSPLSLECTVEGTSNPNLYWYRQAAGRGLQLLFYSVGIGQISSEVPQNLSASRPQDRQFILSSKKLLLSDSGFYLCAWSVLGQGDQPQHFGDGTRLSIL.

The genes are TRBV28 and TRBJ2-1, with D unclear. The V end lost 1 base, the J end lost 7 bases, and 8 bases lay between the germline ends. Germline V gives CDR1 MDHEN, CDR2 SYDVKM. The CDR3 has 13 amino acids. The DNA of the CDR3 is TGTGCCAGCAGTTTATCCCTCCGGAATGAGCAGTTCTTC. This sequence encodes CASSLSLRNEQFF.

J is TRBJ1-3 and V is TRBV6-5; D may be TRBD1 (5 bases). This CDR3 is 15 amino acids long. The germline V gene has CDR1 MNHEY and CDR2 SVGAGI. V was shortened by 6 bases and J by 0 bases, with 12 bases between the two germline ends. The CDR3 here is CASRTGGNSGNTIYF. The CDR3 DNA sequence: TGTGCCAGCAGGACCGGGGGAAACTCTGGAAACACCATATATTTT.

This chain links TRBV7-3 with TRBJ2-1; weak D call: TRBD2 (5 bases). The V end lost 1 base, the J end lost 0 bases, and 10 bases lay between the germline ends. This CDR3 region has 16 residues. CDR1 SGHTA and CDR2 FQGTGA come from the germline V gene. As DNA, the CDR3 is TGTGCCAGCAGCTTAAACCCCGCGGGCTCCTACAATGAGCAGTTCTTC. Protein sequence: CASSLNPAGSYNEQFF.

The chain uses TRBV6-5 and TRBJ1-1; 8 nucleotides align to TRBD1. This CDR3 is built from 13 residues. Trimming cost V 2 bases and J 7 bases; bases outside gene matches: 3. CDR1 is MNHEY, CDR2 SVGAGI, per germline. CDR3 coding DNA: TGTGCCAGCAGTTACCAGGGGGCATTTGAAGCTTTCTTT. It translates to CASSYQGAFEAFF.

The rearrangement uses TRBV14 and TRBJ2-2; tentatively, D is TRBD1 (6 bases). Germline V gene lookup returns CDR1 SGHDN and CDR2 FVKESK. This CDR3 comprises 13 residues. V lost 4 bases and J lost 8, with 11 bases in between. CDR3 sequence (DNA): TGTGCCAGCAGCCCCCAGAGGGGGGGGGAGCTGTTTTTT. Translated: CASSPQRGGELFF. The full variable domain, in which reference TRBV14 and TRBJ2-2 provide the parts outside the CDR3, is EAGVTQFPSHSVIEKGQTVTLRCDPISGHDNLYWYRRVMGKEIKFLLHFVKESKQDESGMPNNRFLAERTGGTYSTLKVQPAELEDSGVYFCASSPQRGGELFFGEGSRLTVL.

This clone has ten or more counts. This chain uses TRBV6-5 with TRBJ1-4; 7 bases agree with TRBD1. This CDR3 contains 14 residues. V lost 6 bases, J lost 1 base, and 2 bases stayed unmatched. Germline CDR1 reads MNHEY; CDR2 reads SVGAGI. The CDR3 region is CASRGTVTNEKLFF. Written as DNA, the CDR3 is TGTGCCAGCAGAGGGACAGTAACTAATGAAAAACTGTTTTTT.

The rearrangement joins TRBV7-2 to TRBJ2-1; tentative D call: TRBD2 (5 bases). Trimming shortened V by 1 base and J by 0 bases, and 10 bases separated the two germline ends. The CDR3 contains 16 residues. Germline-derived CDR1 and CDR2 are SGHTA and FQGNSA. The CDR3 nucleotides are TGTGCCAGCAGCTTAGACCGGGGAGTCTCCTACAATGAGCAGTTCTTC. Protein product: CASSLDRGVSYNEQFF.

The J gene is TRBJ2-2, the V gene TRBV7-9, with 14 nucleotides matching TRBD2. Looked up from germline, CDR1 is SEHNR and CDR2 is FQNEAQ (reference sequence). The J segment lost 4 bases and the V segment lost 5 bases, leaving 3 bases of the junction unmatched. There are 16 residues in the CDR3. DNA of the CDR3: TGTGCCAGCAGCGGACTAGCGGGAGGCTTCACCGGGGAGCTGTTTTTT. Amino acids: CASSGLAGGFTGELFF.

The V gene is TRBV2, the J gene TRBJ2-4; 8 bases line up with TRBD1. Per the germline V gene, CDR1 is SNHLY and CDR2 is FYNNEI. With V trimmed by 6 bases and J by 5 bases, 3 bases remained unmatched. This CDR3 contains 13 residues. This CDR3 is CASRGTGENIQYF. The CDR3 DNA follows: TGTGCCAGCAGGGGGACAGGAGAAAACATTCAGTACTTC.

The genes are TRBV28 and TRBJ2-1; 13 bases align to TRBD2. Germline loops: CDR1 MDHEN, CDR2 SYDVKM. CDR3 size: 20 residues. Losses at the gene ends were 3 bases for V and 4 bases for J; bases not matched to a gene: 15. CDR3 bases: TGTGCCAGCAGTTTGGGCGATCTGACTAGCGGGAGGTTGAATTACAATGAGCAGTTCTTC. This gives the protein CASSLGDLTSGRLNYNEQFF.

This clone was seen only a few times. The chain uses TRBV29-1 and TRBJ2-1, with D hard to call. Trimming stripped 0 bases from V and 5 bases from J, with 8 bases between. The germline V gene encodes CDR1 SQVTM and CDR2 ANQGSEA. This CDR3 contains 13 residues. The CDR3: CSVEDLADNEQFF. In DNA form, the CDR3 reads TGCAGCGTTGAAGATCTCGCGGACAATGAGCAGTTCTTC.

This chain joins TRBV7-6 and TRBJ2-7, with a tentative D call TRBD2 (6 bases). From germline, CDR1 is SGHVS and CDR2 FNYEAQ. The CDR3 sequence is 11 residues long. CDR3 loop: CFRTTTHEQYF. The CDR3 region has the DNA TGTTTCCGGACTACGACCCACGAGCAGTACTTC.

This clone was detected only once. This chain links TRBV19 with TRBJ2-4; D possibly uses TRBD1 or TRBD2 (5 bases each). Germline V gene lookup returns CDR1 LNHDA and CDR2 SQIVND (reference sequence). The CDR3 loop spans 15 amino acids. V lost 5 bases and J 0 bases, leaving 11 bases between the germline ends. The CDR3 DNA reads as TGTGCCAGTAGTCGGGGCGGCTTAGCCAAAAACATTCAGTACTTC. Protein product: CASSRGGLAKNIQYF. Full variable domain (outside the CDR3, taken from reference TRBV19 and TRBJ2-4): DGGITQSPKYLFRKEGQNVTLSCEQNLNHDAMYWYRQDPGQGLRLIYYSQIVNDFQKGDIAEGYSVSREKKESFPLTVTSAQKNPTAFYLCASSRGGLAKNIQYFGAGTRLSVL.

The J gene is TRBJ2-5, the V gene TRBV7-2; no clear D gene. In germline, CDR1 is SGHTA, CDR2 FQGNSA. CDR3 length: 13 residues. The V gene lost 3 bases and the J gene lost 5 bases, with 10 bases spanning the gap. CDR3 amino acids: CASSFGPSETQYF. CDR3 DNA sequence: TGTGCCAGCAGCTTCGGTCCGTCCGAGACCCAGTACTTC.

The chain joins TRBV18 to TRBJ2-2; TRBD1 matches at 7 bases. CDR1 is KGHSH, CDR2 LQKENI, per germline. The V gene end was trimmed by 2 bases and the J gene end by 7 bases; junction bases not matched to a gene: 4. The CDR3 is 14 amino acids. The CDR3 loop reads CASSPRGLDGELFF. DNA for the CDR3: TGTGCCAGCTCACCAAGGGGGCTGGACGGGGAGCTGTTTTTT.

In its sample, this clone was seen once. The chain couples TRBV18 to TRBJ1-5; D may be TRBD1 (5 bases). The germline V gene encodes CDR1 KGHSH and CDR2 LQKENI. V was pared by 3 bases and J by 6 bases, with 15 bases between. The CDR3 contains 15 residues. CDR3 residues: CASSPGGTSSQPQHF. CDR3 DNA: TGTGCCAGCTCACCCGGGGGGACTTCGAGTCAGCCCCAGCATTTT. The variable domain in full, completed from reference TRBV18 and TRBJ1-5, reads NAGVMQNPRHLVRRRGQEARLRCSPMKGHSHVYWYRQLPEEGLKFMVYLQKENIIDESGMPKERFSAEFPKEGPSILRIQQVVRGDSAAYFCASSPGGTSSQPQHFGDGTRLSIL.

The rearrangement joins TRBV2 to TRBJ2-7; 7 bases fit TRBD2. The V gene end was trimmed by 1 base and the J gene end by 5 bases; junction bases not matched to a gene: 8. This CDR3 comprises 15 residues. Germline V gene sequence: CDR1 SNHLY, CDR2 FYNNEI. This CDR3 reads CASSEEGGIHHEQYF. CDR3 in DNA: TGTGCCAGCAGTGAAGAGGGAGGGATCCACCACGAGCAGTACTTC. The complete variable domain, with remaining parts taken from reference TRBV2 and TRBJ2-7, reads EPEVTQTPSHQVTQMGQEVILRCVPISNHLYFYWYRQILGQKVEFLVSFYNNEISEKSEIFDDQFSVERPDGSNFTLKIRSTKLEDSAMYFCASSEEGGIHHEQYFGPGTRLTVT.

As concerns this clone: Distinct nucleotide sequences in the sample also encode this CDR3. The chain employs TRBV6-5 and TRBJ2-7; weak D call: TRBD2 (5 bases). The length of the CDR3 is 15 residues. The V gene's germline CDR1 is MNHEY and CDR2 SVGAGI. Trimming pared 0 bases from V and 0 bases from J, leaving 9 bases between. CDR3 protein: CASSYSRAGSYEQYF. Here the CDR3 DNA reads TGTGCCAGCAGTTACTCGCGGGCGGGCTCCTACGAGCAGTACTTC.